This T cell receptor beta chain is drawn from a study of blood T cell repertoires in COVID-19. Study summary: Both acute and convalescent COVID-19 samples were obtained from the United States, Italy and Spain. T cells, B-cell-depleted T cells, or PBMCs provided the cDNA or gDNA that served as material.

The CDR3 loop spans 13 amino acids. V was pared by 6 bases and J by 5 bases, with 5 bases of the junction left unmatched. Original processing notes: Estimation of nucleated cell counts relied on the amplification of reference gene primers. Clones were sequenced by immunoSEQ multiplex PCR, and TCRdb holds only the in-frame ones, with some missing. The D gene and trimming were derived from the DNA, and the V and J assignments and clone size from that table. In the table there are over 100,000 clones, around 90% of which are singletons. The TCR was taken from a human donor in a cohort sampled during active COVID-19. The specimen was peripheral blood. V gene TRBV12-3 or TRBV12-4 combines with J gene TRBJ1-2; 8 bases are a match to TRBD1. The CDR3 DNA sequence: TGTGCCAGCAGAGCGGACAGGGCTTATGGCTACACCTTC. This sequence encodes CASRADRAYGYTF.